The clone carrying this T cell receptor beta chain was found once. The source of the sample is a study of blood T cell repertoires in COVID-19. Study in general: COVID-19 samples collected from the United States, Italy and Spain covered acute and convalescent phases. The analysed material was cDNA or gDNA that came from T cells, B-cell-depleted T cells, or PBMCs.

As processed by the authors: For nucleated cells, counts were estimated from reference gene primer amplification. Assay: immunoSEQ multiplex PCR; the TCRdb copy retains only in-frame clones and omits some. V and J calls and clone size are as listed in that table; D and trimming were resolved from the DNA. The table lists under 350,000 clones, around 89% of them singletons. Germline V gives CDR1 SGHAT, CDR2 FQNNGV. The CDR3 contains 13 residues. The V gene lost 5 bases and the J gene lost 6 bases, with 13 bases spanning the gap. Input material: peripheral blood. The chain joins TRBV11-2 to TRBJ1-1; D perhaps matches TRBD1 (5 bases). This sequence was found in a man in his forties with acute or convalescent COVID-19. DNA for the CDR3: TGTGCCAGCAGCCTCCTTGGGGGGGCTGAAGCTTTCTTT. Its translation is CASSLLGGAEAFF. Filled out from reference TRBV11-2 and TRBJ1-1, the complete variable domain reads EAGVAQSPRYKIIEKRQSVAFWCNPISGHATLYWYQQILGQGPKLLIQFQNNGVVDDSQLPKDRFSAERLKGVDSTLKIQPAKLEDSAVYLCASSLLGGAEAFFGQGTRLTVV.